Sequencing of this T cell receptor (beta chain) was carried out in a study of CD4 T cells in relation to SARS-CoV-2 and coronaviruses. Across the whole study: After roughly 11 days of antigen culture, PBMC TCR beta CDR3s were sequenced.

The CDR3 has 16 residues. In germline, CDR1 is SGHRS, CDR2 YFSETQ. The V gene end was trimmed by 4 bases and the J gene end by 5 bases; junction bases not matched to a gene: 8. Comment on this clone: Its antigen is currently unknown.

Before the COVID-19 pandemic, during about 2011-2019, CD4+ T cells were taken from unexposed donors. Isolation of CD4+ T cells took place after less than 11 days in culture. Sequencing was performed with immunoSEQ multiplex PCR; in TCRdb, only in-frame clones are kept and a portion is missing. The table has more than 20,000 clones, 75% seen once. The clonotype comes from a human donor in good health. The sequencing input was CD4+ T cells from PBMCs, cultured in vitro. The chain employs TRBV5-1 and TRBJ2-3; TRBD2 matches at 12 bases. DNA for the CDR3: TGCGCCAGCAGCCCTCTAGCGGGGGGGCCGGAAGATACGCAGTATTTT. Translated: CASSPLAGGPEDTQYF.